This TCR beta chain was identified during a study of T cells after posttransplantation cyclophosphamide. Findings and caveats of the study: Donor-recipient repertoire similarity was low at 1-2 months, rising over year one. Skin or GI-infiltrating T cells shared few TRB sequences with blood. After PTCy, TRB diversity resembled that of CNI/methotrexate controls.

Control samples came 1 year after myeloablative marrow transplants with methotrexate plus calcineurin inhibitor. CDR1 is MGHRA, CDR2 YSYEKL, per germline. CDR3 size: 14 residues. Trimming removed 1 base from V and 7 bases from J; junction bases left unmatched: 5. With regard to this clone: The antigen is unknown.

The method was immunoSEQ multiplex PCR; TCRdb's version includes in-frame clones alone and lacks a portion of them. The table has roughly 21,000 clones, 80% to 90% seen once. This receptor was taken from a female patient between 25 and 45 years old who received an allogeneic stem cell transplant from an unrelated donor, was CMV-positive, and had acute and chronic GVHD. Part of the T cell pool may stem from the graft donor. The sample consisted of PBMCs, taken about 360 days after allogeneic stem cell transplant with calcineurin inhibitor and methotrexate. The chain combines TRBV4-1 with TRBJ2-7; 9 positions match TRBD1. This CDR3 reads CASSQVTGGREQYV. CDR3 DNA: TGCGCCAGCAGCCAAGTCACAGGGGGCCGGGAGCAGTACGTC.